One sample yielded the 27 T cell receptor beta chains listed below, sequenced in a study of blood T cells in healthy people across ages. Using a J-beta primer mix together with a sample-barcoded 5' primer, a second PCR was run for about 7 to 12 cycles. In TCRdb, the 5' RACE reads were re-called with MiXCR into one record per CDR3 protein. The data show fewer than 900,000 distinct CDR3 sequences, roughly 43% seen once. Sample: blood. The receptors were sampled from a woman aged 55 to 70 in good health.

This chain uses TRBV10-3 with TRBJ2-7; D is perhaps TRBD2 (6 bases). This CDR3 has 15 residues. CDR1 and CDR2 from the germline V gene are ENHRY and SYGVKD. V was pared by 10 bases and J by 2 bases, with 21 bases between. The CDR3 DNA reads TGTGCCAACCCTCTTTTTGTAGCGGACACCTACGAGCAGTACTTC. Amino acids: CANPLFVADTYEQYF.

The chain has TRBV5-5 and TRBJ2-7; D remains unclear. Germline loops: CDR1 SGHKS, CDR2 YYEKEE (reference sequence). The CDR3 runs 14 residues. Trimming took off 1 base at V and 3 bases at J, with 11 bases between the two ends. CDR3 region: CASSLWQESYEQYF. Written as DNA, the CDR3 is TGTGCCAGCAGCTTGTGGCAGGAAAGCTACGAGCAGTACTTC.

The chain carries TRBV5-7 and TRBJ2-5; 7 positions match TRBD2. TRBV5-7 is recorded as an ORF, its role being uncertain. The V and J ends lost 2 bases and 11 bases, in that order; junction bases with no gene match: 12. This CDR3 is built from 14 residues. This CDR3 is CASSFSGRYNEQYF. CDR3 sequence (DNA): TGTGCCAGCAGCTTCTCCGGGAGGTACAATGAGCAGTACTTC.

J is TRBJ1-5 and V is TRBV4-2; D is uncertain. Germline CDR1 and CDR2: LGHNA and YNFKEQ. The CDR3 has 15 amino acids. V was pared by 2 bases and J by 3 bases, with 11 bases between. The CDR3 region is CASSQLGQDNQPQHF. Written as DNA, the CDR3 is TGTGCCAGCAGCCAATTAGGCCAAGACAATCAGCCCCAGCATTTT.

The chain is built from TRBV30 and TRBJ2-3; 8 bases are a match to TRBD2. CDR3 length: 13 amino acids. With V trimmed by 8 bases and J by 0 bases, 4 bases remained unmatched. The germline V gene encodes CDR1 GTSNPN and CDR2 SVGIG (reference sequence). The CDR3 here is CARGGASTDTQYF. The CDR3 DNA follows: TGTGCCCGGGGGGGAGCTAGCACAGATACGCAGTATTTT.

The chain couples TRBV6-1 to TRBJ2-4, with 10 bases fitting TRBD1. V gave up 2 bases and J gave up 7 bases; unmatched junction bases: 8. CDR3 length: 16 amino acids. CDR1 is MNHNS, CDR2 SASEGT, per germline. The CDR3: CASSEWGQGFRNIQYF. In DNA, the CDR3 is TGTGCCAGCAGTGAATGGGGACAGGGGTTTCGGAACATTCAGTACTTC.

This clonotype has a handful of counts. This chain joins TRBV25-1 and TRBJ1-2; unclear D gene. The CDR3 consists of 13 residues. The V end was cut by 3 bases, the J end by 0 bases, with 5 bases between. CDR1 and CDR2 (germline): MGHDK, SYGVNS. CDR3 in DNA: TGTGCCAGCAGTGAGGGGTCTAACTATGGCTACACCTTC. Translated, it gives CASSEGSNYGYTF.

Concerning this clonotype: A read error is possible here, since a much larger clone lies one base away. The chain is built from TRBV20-1 and TRBJ2-1, with 9 nucleotides matching TRBD2. The DNA end favors TRBJ2-7, so the J call may be wrong. The germline gives CDR1 DFQATT, CDR2 SNEGSKA (reference sequence). The CDR3 spans 16 residues. The CDR3 loop reads CSARDHQRGDSGEQYF. Here the CDR3 DNA reads TGCAGTGCTAGAGATCACCAGCGGGGGGATTCCGGTGAGCAGTACTTC.

The rearrangement joins TRBV12-3 or TRBV12-4 to TRBJ2-3, with 16 nucleotides matching TRBD2. V was clipped by 6 bases and J by 2 bases; unmatched bases: 11. The CDR3 has 19 amino acids. The CDR3 region is CASSKKGLAGGRATDTQYF. CDR3 sequence (DNA): TGTGCCAGCAGCAAAAAGGGACTAGCGGGAGGGCGGGCCACAGATACGCAGTATTTT.

Remarks on this clonotype: At one of its ends the junction is not consistent with the germline gene, which may arise from a read error. The rearrangement joins TRBV7-9 to TRBJ2-7; TRBD1 might be the D (6 bases). The CDR3 covers 15 residues. The V gene's germline CDR1 is SEHNR and CDR2 FQNEAQ (reference sequence). The CDR3 region has the DNA TGTGCCAACAGCTTAGCAGGGTCAGGGGCCCACGAGCAGTACTTC. Translation gives CANSLAGSGAHEQYF.

This clonotype was observed many times. The J gene is TRBJ2-3, the V gene TRBV20-1; D possibly corresponds to TRBD2 (5 bases). This CDR3 has 13 residues. The V end was cut by 8 bases, the J end by 3 bases, with 15 bases between. Germline loops: CDR1 DFQATT, CDR2 SNEGSKA (reference sequence). The CDR3 is CSSWWGETDTQYF. CDR3 bases: TGCAGTTCTTGGTGGGGAGAAACAGATACGCAGTATTTT.

This clonotype was counted between two and nine times. The gene calls are TRBV25-1 and TRBJ2-1; 11 bases match TRBD2. This CDR3 has 17 residues. J lost 1 base, V lost 1 base, and 3 bases had no gene match. From germline, CDR1 is MGHDK and CDR2 SYGVNS. CDR3 nucleotide sequence: TGTGCCAGCAGTGAATGGGTAGCGGGGGGGTCCTACAATGAGCAGTTCTTC. It yields the protein CASSEWVAGGSYNEQFF.

The chain uses TRBV29-1 and TRBJ1-4; TRBD1 agrees at 8 bases. V lost 7 bases to trimming and J lost 4 bases; unmatched junction nucleotides: 11. This CDR3 is 15 amino acids long. Germline assignment: CDR1 SQVTM and CDR2 ANQGSEA. In nucleotides, the CDR3 is TGCAGCGCAAAAATCCCGGGACAGGATAATGAAAAACTGTTTTTT. Its protein is CSAKIPGQDNEKLFF.

In regard to this clonotype: A much larger clone differs by one base, so this may be a read error. V is TRBV10-3 and J is TRBJ1-1, with 7 bases identical to TRBD1. The CDR3 loop spans 12 amino acids. Germline CDR1 reads ENHRY; CDR2 reads SYGVKD. In nucleotides, the CDR3 is TGTACCATCAGGGGGGTGGACACTGAAGCTTTCTTT. Translation: CTIRGVDTEAFF.

J is TRBJ2-3 and V is TRBV2, with unresolved D. CDR3 length: 13 residues. Between the trimmed V and J ends, which lost 8 bases and 0 bases, there was a span of 9 bases. In germline, CDR1 is SNHLY, CDR2 FYNNEI. In nucleotides, the CDR3 is TGTGCCAGCGTAGACGGTAGCACAGATACGCAGTATTTT. Its protein product is CASVDGSTDTQYF.

The chain recombines TRBV4-3 with TRBJ2-3; 7 nucleotides match TRBD2. Trimming cost V 0 bases and J 6 bases; bases outside gene matches: 18. The CDR3 sequence is 19 residues long. Germline V gene data show CDR1 as LGHNA and CDR2 as YSLEER. The CDR3 nucleotides read TGCGCCAGCAGCCAAGACGGGGGGAAGGGGAGATCTTTCACGGATACGCAGTATTTT. This sequence encodes CASSQDGGKGRSFTDTQYF.

The rearrangement joins TRBV5-5 to TRBJ1-4, with D possibly matching TRBD1 (5 bases). CDR3 length: 14 amino acids. Trimming removed 0 bases from V and 4 bases from J, with 7 bases in between. CDR1 SGHKS and CDR2 YYEKEE come from the germline V gene (reference sequence). The CDR3 spells CASSLGRGNEKLFF. The CDR3 region has the DNA TGTGCCAGCAGCTTGGGGAGGGGTAATGAAAAACTGTTTTTT.

This clonotype was counted a few times. The chain has TRBV7-2 and TRBJ2-5, with 8 bases identical to TRBD1. The closer fit of TRBJ2-7 to the DNA end suggests the J call may be wrong. Germline lookup yields CDR1 SGHTA and CDR2 FQGNSA. The CDR3 totals 15 residues. DNA for the CDR3: TGTGCCAGCAGTGAAGCAGGACAGGGCGAATACGAGCAGTACTTC. Encoded protein: CASSEAGQGEYEQYF.

The V and J genes are TRBV20-1 and TRBJ2-5; 8 nucleotides match TRBD2. CDR1 is DFQATT, CDR2 SNEGSKA, per germline (reference sequence). This CDR3 contains 17 residues. V lost 0 bases to trimming and J lost 4 bases; unmatched junction nucleotides: 13. The chain's CDR3 is CSARDPQMSGSRETQYF. CDR3 sequence (DNA): TGCAGTGCTAGAGATCCCCAAATGAGCGGGAGCCGAGAGACCCAGTACTTC.

There are a few counts of this clonotype. The V and J genes are TRBV5-1 and TRBJ1-5, with TRBD1 identical over 8 bases. The V gene's germline CDR1 is SGHRS and CDR2 YFSETQ. V lost 0 bases to trimming and J lost 5 bases; unmatched junction nucleotides: 7. This CDR3 contains 16 residues. The CDR3 sequence is CASSLEPDRGDQPQHF. The DNA of the CDR3 is TGCGCCAGCAGCTTGGAGCCTGACAGGGGTGATCAGCCCCAGCATTTT.

This clonotype was counted only a few times. The chain combines TRBV7-3 with TRBJ2-6; no firm D call. Germline-derived CDR1 and CDR2 are SGHTA and FQGTGA. Deletions cut 6 bases from V and 4 bases from J, with 7 bases between. The CDR3 is 13 amino acids. DNA for the CDR3: TGTGCCAGCAGGAGGCTCGGGGCCAACGTCCTGACTTTC. This sequence encodes CASRRLGANVLTF.

The CDR3 sequence: CASSSPYNEQYF. CDR3 bases: TGTGCCAGCAGTTCCCCATACAATGAGCAGTACTTC. This rearrangement joins TRBV28 to TRBJ2-7; D not resolved. Per germline, CDR1 MDHEN and CDR2 SYDVKM. The length of the CDR3 is 12 residues. Trimming removed 4 bases from V and 7 bases from J, with 11 bases in between. Full variable domain (rest looked up from reference TRBV28 and TRBJ2-7): DVKVTQSSRYLVKRTGEKVFLECVQDMDHENMFWYRQDPGLGLRLIYFSYDVKMKEKGDIPEGYSVSREKKERFSLILESASTNQTSMYLCASSSPYNEQYFGPGTRLTVT.

This clonotype occurred once. Here the CDR3 DNA reads TGTGCCATCAGAGCGGGGAAACGGGAAGAGACCCAGTTCTTC. Translating gives CAIRAGKREETQFF. The gene calls are TRBV10-3 and TRBJ2-5, with 7 positions matching TRBD2. The end of the DNA is better explained by TRBJ2-1, so the J call may be wrong. This CDR3 contains 14 residues. Looked up from germline, CDR1 is ENHRY and CDR2 is SYGVKD.

This chain joins TRBV20-1 and TRBJ1-5; D is uncertain. CDR1 is DFQATT, CDR2 SNEGSKA, per germline (reference sequence). V lost 0 bases and J 1 base, leaving 7 bases between the germline ends. The CDR3 is 14 amino acids. In nucleotides, the CDR3 is TGCAGTGCTAGAGATAGCCCAAGCAATCAGCCCCAGCATTTT. It is translated as CSARDSPSNQPQHF.

This clonotype was observed many times. The V call is TRBV10-3, the J call TRBJ1-6; 8 bases agree with TRBD1. From germline, CDR1 is ENHRY and CDR2 SYGVKD. The V segment lost 1 base and the J segment 10 bases; nucleotides outside the gene matches: 6. The CDR3 length is 15 residues. The CDR3 protein is CAISELTGEGSPLHF. The CDR3 nucleotides are TGTGCCATCAGTGAGTTGACAGGGGAAGGCTCACCCCTCCACTTT.

Only a few counts were recorded for this clonotype. The chain couples TRBV7-2 to TRBJ2-5; the D gene could be TRBD1 or TRBD2 (6 bases each). CDR3 length equals 17 residues. The V and J ends lost 5 bases and 5 bases respectively, with 24 bases between them. Germline CDR1 is SGHTA and CDR2 is FQGNSA. CDR3 DNA sequence: TGTGCCAGCAGCCTCAGAGGGGGTTCGGGGGCAGGGGAGACCCAGTACTTC. This translates into CASSLRGGSGAGETQYF.

The gene calls are TRBV20-1 and TRBJ2-5, with TRBD2 matching over 8 bases. Germline V gene data show CDR1 as DFQATT and CDR2 as SNEGSKA (reference sequence). The CDR3 extends over 15 amino acids. V dropped 6 bases and J dropped 5; count of bases not matched to a gene: 14. The CDR3 reads CSALSVAGLGETQYF. The DNA for the CDR3 is TGCAGTGCCCTCTCCGTAGCGGGACTGGGGGAGACCCAGTACTTC.